Listed here is a single T cell receptor (beta chain). These data come from a study of T cell responses to AZD1222 COVID-19 vaccine. The repertoire was sequenced with immunoSEQ multiplex PCR; TCRdb's copy has only in-frame clones and lacks some. This table holds over 45,000 clones, about 89% found once. The ends lost 3 bases at V and 7 bases at J; junction bases unmatched: 4. The CDR3 is 13 amino acids. Germline loops: CDR1 MDHEN, CDR2 SYDVKM. This clonotype was sampled from an adult in good health. The gene calls are TRBV28 and TRBJ1-2, with TRBD1 matching over 8 bases. Sequenced here: peripheral blood, sampled on day 0 of AZD1222 vaccination. The CDR3 coding sequence is TGTGCCAGCAGTTTGGAACAGGGGGGTGGCTACACCTTC. This codes for CASSLEQGGGYTF.